The rows below give T cell receptor beta chains drawn from one sample of a study of T-cell reconstitution after alpha-beta-depleted transplantation in children. TCRdb re-called the PCR reads through MiXCR, storing one row per CDR3 protein. This table holds 200,000 to 250,000 distinct CDR3 sequences, about 11% found once. The source was PBMCs from the stem cell graft donor, collected from the stem cell graft. Receptors originate from a human donor who donated a stem cell graft to a child with acute lymphoblastic leukemia. CDR3s include the opening cysteine and the closing phenylalanine or tryptophan. D genes are given only for firm matches. Rows give clone size only sometimes, using once, few, many, or a class for an expanded clone.

v_gene	j_gene	abundance	d_gene	CDR3nt	CDR3aa
TRBV20-1	TRBJ2-7	-	TRBD2	TGCAGTGCTTCTAGCGGGAGGGCCCACGAGCAGTACTTC	CSASSGRAHEQYF
TRBV14	TRBJ2-1	many	TRBD1	TGTGCCAGCAGCCAAGAACTGGCCGGACAGGGGATAGACAATGAGCAGTTCTTC	CASSQELAGQGIDNEQFF
TRBV9	TRBJ2-3	-	-	TGTGCCAGCAGCGTAGTGGCGGGGGCTACAGATACGCAGTATTTT	CASSVVAGATDTQYF
TRBV19	TRBJ2-1	many	-	TGTGCCAGTAGTCTCAGGGTGTTCTACAATGAGCAGTTCTTC	CASSLRVFYNEQFF
TRBV7-6	TRBJ2-7	many	-	TGTGCCAGCAGCTTAGACGCAGGGAACCACGAGCAGTACTTC	CASSLDAGNHEQYF
TRBV7-9	TRBJ1-6	many	-	TGTGCCAGCAGCTTAGGGGCAGGATCACCCCTCCACTTT	CASSLGAGSPLHF
TRBV4-2	TRBJ1-2	-	TRBD1	TGTGCCAGCAGCCAGCGCGACAGGGGTACTAACTATGGCTACACCTTC	CASSQRDRGTNYGYTF
TRBV9	TRBJ2-5	many	TRBD1	TGTGCCAGCAGCCCCAGGGCCGGGACAGGACAAGAGACCCAGTACTTC	CASSPRAGTGQETQYF
TRBV6-2/TRBV6-3	TRBJ1-1	many	TRBD1	TGTGCCAGCAGTTACTCGAGGACAGGGGGGAACACTGAAGCTTTCTTT	CASSYSRTGGNTEAFF
TRBV19	TRBJ1-5	-	TRBD1	TGTGCCAGTAGTATAGGGGACAGGGGGCGACAGCCCCAGCATTTT	CASSIGDRGRQPQHF
TRBV4-1	TRBJ2-2	many	TRBD1	TGCGCCAGCAGCTCTCAGGGACAGGGCAAGGAGCTGTTTTTT	CASSSQGQGKELFF
TRBV5-5	TRBJ2-7	many	-	TGTGCCAGCAGCCACCCCGGCGGATCAGGGTACGGCTACGAGCAGTACTTC	CASSHPGGSGYGYEQYF
TRBV27	TRBJ2-6	many	-	TGTGCCAGCAGTGACAGGACCCTCTTCTCTGGGGCCAACGTCCTGACTTTC	CASSDRTLFSGANVLTF
TRBV18	TRBJ2-5	few	-	TGTGCCAGCTCACCAGGGTCTCGGGAGACCCAGTACTTC	CASSPGSRETQYF
TRBV6-5	TRBJ2-7	many	TRBD2	TGTGCCAGCAGTTACATCCGGGGGGGAACCTACGAGCAGTACTTC	CASSYIRGGTYEQYF
TRBV7-2	TRBJ2-1	few	-	TGTGCCAGCAGGGCGATCATTAGCGACAATGAGCAGTTCTTC	CASRAIISDNEQFF
TRBV6-1	TRBJ1-5	many	-	TGTGCCAGCAGTGAATTGGCAGGCTACGCCTCGGGAGTGGATCAGCCCCAGCATTTT	CASSELAGYASGVDQPQHF
TRBV5-1	TRBJ2-7	many	TRBD1	TGCGCCAGCAGCGCGGACAGGGCCGCCTACGAGCAGTACTTC	CASSADRAAYEQYF
TRBV12-3/TRBV12-4	TRBJ2-3	many	-	TGTGCCAGCAGTTTAGCGCGCCAGGGCCGGAGCACAGATACGCAGTATTTT	CASSLARQGRSTDTQYF
TRBV12-3/TRBV12-4	TRBJ2-1	many	TRBD2	TGTGCCAGCAGTTCCCTAGCGGGGACCTACAATGAGCAGTTCTTC	CASSSLAGTYNEQFF
TRBV6-5	TRBJ1-5	-	-	TGTGCCAGCAGTTACTCCCCGGATTATAGCAATCAGCCCCAGCATTTT	CASSYSPDYSNQPQHF
TRBV29-1	TRBJ2-5	many	-	TGCAGCGCGAGCGGCAAGTCCCAAGAGACCCAGTACTTC	CSASGKSQETQYF